The 24 T cell receptor beta chains given below trace back to one sample, sequenced in a study of shared clonotypes between healthy human individuals (dated by TCRdb to the early 2020s). Library method: the immunoSEQ multiplex PCR assay. This is the immuneACCESS table as TCRdb keeps it, with only in-frame sequences that have V and J called. A part of the clones is gone; compared with another copy, unresolved V genes explain less than half, and the rest is unexplained. Within this sample are roughly 2.5 million clones, with around nine tenths of them counted one time only. The ten largest account for roughly 0.13% of the sample. The material sequenced was naive CD4+ T cells sorted from blood. Read against the paper, the sample's cell subset or site label means: CD45RA+ positively selected. These receptor sequences come from a man younger than 35 in good health.

This clone has a handful of counts. V gene TRBV5-6 combines with J gene TRBJ1-1; D may be TRBD1 (6 bases). Germline V lookup: CDR1 SGHDT, CDR2 YYEEEE. The CDR3 is 15 residues long. V gave up 4 bases and J gave up 3 bases, with 16 bases separating them. The DNA for the CDR3 is TGTGCCAGCAGCCCCCGGGGGGCGCGTGACACTGAAGCTTTCTTT. Protein sequence: CASSPRGARDTEAFF.

The rearrangement joins TRBV11-3 to TRBJ2-7; 9 bases align to TRBD1. The CDR3 covers 14 residues. V lost 5 bases, J lost 5 bases, and 7 bases stayed unmatched. Germline CDR1 SGHNT, CDR2 YENEEA. CDR3 loop: CASSKRTGADEQYF. The CDR3 region has the DNA TGTGCCAGCAGCAAGCGGACAGGGGCGGACGAGCAGTACTTC.

This chain uses TRBV28 with TRBJ2-2; 8 nucleotides match TRBD2. The CDR3 is made up of 15 amino acids. Germline CDR1 reads MDHEN; CDR2 reads SYDVKM. With 5 bases clipped from V and 4 bases from J, the junction kept 6 bases outside the gene matches. The CDR3 nucleotides read TGTGCCAGCAGTCCGGGGGGGCCGGGCACCGGGGAGCTGTTTTTT. Translating gives CASSPGGPGTGELFF.

On this clone: Distinct nucleotide sequences in the sample also encode this CDR3. The chain recombines TRBV6-5 with TRBJ1-2, with 8 bases matching TRBD1. Germline V lookup: CDR1 MNHEY, CDR2 SVGAGI. V lost 6 bases to trimming and J lost 2 bases; unmatched junction nucleotides: 2. CDR3 length equals 13 residues. The CDR3 loop is CASSRQGNYGYTF. CDR3 bases: TGTGCCAGCAGCCGACAGGGGAACTATGGCTACACCTTC.

The chain links TRBV6-6 to TRBJ2-7; TRBD1 or TRBD2 may be the D gene (5 bases each). With 7 bases removed from V and 0 bases from J, the gap between germline ends came to 10 bases. Germline-derived CDR1 and CDR2 are MNHNY and SVGAGI (reference sequence). This CDR3 is 13 amino acids long. CDR3 loop: CASKRGNSYEQYF. The CDR3 DNA follows: TGTGCCAGCAAGAGGGGCAACTCCTACGAGCAGTACTTC.

The chain recombines TRBV5-1 with TRBJ2-1, with D possibly being TRBD1 (6 bases). In germline, CDR1 is SGHRS, CDR2 YFSETQ. The V gene lost 3 bases and the J gene lost 3 bases, with 13 bases spanning the gap. This CDR3 is 15 amino acids long. CDR3 protein: CASSSGQRDYNEQFF. The CDR3 DNA sequence: TGCGCCAGCAGCTCAGGACAGAGGGACTACAATGAGCAGTTCTTC.

The rearrangement uses TRBV6-7 and TRBJ2-7; 11 bases align to TRBD1. TRBV6-7 is an ORF, with its function uncertain. Trimming cost V 4 bases and J 0 bases; bases outside gene matches: 11. The CDR3 is 18 residues long. The CDR3 sequence is CASSSGQGVVLLSYEQYF. As DNA, the CDR3 is TGTGCCAGCAGTTCGGGACAGGGGGTCGTCCTTCTCTCCTACGAGCAGTACTTC.

The sample holds a few counts of this clone. Other DNA sequences in this sample translate to the same CDR3. This sequence joins TRBV7-9 and TRBJ2-3; D gene unclear. The V gene lost 3 bases and the J gene lost 2 bases, with 0 bases spanning the gap. CDR1 SEHNR and CDR2 FQNEAQ come from the germline V gene (reference sequence). The CDR3 is 11 amino acids. The CDR3: CASSFTDTQYF. In DNA form, the CDR3 reads TGTGCCAGCAGCTTCACAGATACGCAGTATTTT.

The DNA of the CDR3 is TGTGCCAGCACCCCTTGGGCCGGGGTGGTCCACGAGCAGTACTTC. The encoded protein is CASTPWAGVVHEQYF. The chain joins TRBV6-5 to TRBJ2-7; maybe TRBD2 (5 bases). CDR3 length: 15 residues. Trimming took 7 bases from V and 5 from J, leaving 21 bases between them. Germline CDR1 and CDR2: MNHEY and SVGAGI.

This clone turned up a few times. Other DNA variants within this sample encode the same CDR3. V and J are TRBV29-1 and TRBJ1-1; no definite D call. V dropped 5 bases and J dropped 2 bases, with 12 bases sitting between them. The CDR3 has 13 residues. Germline CDR1 reads SQVTM; CDR2 reads ANQGSEA. The CDR3 spells CSVSGRLNTEAFF. The DNA of the CDR3 is TGCAGCGTTTCGGGCCGTCTTAACACTGAAGCTTTCTTT. Full variable domain (missing parts from reference TRBV29-1 and TRBJ1-1): SAVISQKPSRDICQRGTSLTIQCQVDSQVTMMFWYRQQPGQSLTLIATANQGSEATYESGFVIDKFPISRPNLTFSTLTVSNMSPEDSSIYLCSVSGRLNTEAFFGQGTRLTVV.

As for this clone: Its ends do not fully match the called genes, so a read error is possible. The gene calls are TRBV7-7 and TRBJ2-7; no firm D call. The germline gives CDR1 SSHAT, CDR2 FNYEAQ (reference sequence). CDR3 length: 13 residues. The chain's CDR3 is CASSLNMGYEQYF. For the CDR3, the DNA is TGTGCTAGCAGCTTGAATATGGGTTACGAGCAGTACTTC.

This clone has a single count. The V gene is TRBV9, the J gene TRBJ2-7; D perhaps matches TRBD2 (7 bases). Per germline, CDR1 SGDLS and CDR2 YYNGEE. V shed 0 bases and J shed 4 bases, with 14 bases lying between them. The CDR3 has 15 residues. This chain's CDR3 is CASSVGEGQPYEQYF. In nucleotides, the CDR3 is TGTGCCAGCAGCGTAGGGGAGGGACAACCATACGAGCAGTACTTC. Based on the CDR3 plus reference TRBV9 and TRBJ2-7, the full variable domain is DSGVTQTPKHLITATGQRVTLRCSPRSGDLSVYWYQQSLDQGLQFLIQYYNGEERAKGNILERFSAQQFPDLHSELNLSSLELGDSALYFCASSVGEGQPYEQYFGPGTRLTVT.

The chain uses TRBV15 and TRBJ2-2; TRBD1 matches at 9 bases. The V and J ends lost 9 bases and 3 bases, in that order; junction bases with no gene match: 5. CDR3 size: 14 residues. CDR1 LNHNV and CDR2 YYDKDF come from the germline V gene (reference sequence). The CDR3 protein is CATAGTGHTGELFF. CDR3 sequence (DNA): TGTGCCACTGCCGGGACAGGGCACACCGGGGAGCTGTTTTTT.

The chain employs TRBV6-1 and TRBJ2-7; D remains unclear. V lost 2 bases to trimming and J lost 2 bases, with 13 bases between them. CDR1 is MNHNS and CDR2 is SASEGT in the germline V gene. The CDR3 spans 15 residues. The CDR3 DNA reads as TGTGCCAGCAGTGAAAGGTGGCAGATCCCCTACGAGCAGTACTTC. It yields the protein CASSERWQIPYEQYF.

Only one count was recorded for this clone. CDR3 DNA: TGTGCCGGGGGAAGCGGGAGGCGCTACGAGCAGTACTTC. Its protein is CAGGSGRRYEQYF. The chain uses TRBV2 and TRBJ2-7; 9 bases are a match to TRBD2. The V and J ends lost 11 bases and 3 bases, in that order; junction bases with no gene match: 8. The CDR3 length is 13 residues. CDR1 and CDR2 (germline): SNHLY, FYNNEI. Full variable domain (missing parts from reference TRBV2 and TRBJ2-7): EPEVTQTPSHQVTQMGQEVILRCVPISNHLYFYWYRQILGQKVEFLVSFYNNEISEKSEIFDDQFSVERPDGSNFTLKIRSTKLEDSAMYFCAGGSGRRYEQYFGPGTRLTVT.

This rearrangement joins TRBV28 to TRBJ1-2, with 8 bases matching TRBD1. CDR1 is MDHEN and CDR2 is SYDVKM in the germline V gene. V lost 8 bases to trimming and J lost 8 bases; unmatched junction nucleotides: 19. CDR3 length equals 16 residues. CDR3 coding DNA: TGTGCCAGCGTACCAACCCCGGGACAGGTCAGGATCGGCTACACCTTC. Translated, it gives CASVPTPGQVRIGYTF.

The chain uses TRBV19 and TRBJ1-2; D unclear. CDR3 length: 15 residues. Germline V gene lookup returns CDR1 LNHDA and CDR2 SQIVND (reference sequence). V lost 8 bases and J 0 bases, leaving 16 bases between the germline ends. CDR3 bases: TGTGCCAGTCGCCTCGGATCGGGAGCTAACTATGGCTACACCTTC. It yields the protein CASRLGSGANYGYTF.

A remark on this clone: The sample holds other DNA sequences that translate to the same CDR3. The chain employs TRBV18 and TRBJ1-5, with D perhaps TRBD1 (6 bases). The germline V and J ends were trimmed by 3 bases and 1 base, with 7 bases remaining between them. Germline-derived CDR1 and CDR2 are KGHSH and LQKENI. This CDR3 spans 14 amino acids. DNA for the CDR3: TGTGCCAGCTCACCGGACAGAAGCAATCAGCCCCAGCATTTT. This encodes CASSPDRSNQPQHF. The full variable domain, with the rest looked up from reference TRBV18 and TRBJ1-5, is NAGVMQNPRHLVRRRGQEARLRCSPMKGHSHVYWYRQLPEEGLKFMVYLQKENIIDESGMPKERFSAEFPKEGPSILRIQQVVRGDSAAYFCASSPDRSNQPQHFGDGTRLSIL.

The chain has TRBV25-1 and TRBJ2-2, with 7 bases identical to TRBD2. With V trimmed by 8 bases and J by 1 base, 4 bases remained unmatched. The CDR3 covers 14 residues. CDR1 is MGHDK and CDR2 is SYGVNS in the germline V gene. The chain's CDR3 is CASRLAGNTGELFF. CDR3 sequence (DNA): TGTGCCAGCCGGTTAGCGGGGAACACCGGGGAGCTGTTTTTT.

The rearrangement joins TRBV9 to TRBJ1-1; D is ambiguous. The V and J ends lost 0 bases and 7 bases respectively, with 19 bases between them. The length of the CDR3 is 16 residues. Per the germline V gene, CDR1 is SGDLS and CDR2 is YYNGEE. DNA of the CDR3: TGTGCCAGCAGCGTAGACCCCCGTAATCAGTGGGGTGAAGCTTTCTTT. Translating gives CASSVDPRNQWGEAFF.

This clone was seen a single time. V usage is TRBV27 and J usage is TRBJ2-6; D perhaps matches TRBD1 (6 bases). Between the trimmed V and J ends, which lost 5 bases and 0 bases, there was a span of 20 bases. Germline V gene sequence: CDR1 MNHEY, CDR2 SMNVEV (reference sequence). The CDR3 runs 19 residues. This CDR3 is CASSTDRQVGRSGANVLTF. The CDR3 DNA reads as TGTGCCAGCAGTACCGACCGACAGGTTGGCCGCTCTGGGGCCAACGTCCTGACTTTC.

CDR3 in amino acids: CASRPGLQETQYF. CDR3 sequence (DNA): TGTGCCAGCAGACCGGGCCTCCAAGAGACCCAGTACTTC. The chain joins TRBV6-6 to TRBJ2-5; D is unclear. The CDR3 has 13 residues. V shed 6 bases and J shed 1 base, with 9 bases lying between them. Germline V gene data show CDR1 as MNHNY and CDR2 as SVGAGI (reference sequence).

The chain is built from TRBV7-9 and TRBJ1-1; possibly TRBD1 for D (6 bases). Germline V gives CDR1 SEHNR, CDR2 FQNEAQ (reference sequence). This CDR3 contains 13 residues. The V gene lost 1 base and the J gene lost 6 bases, with 9 bases spanning the gap. The CDR3 here is CASSLGGGAEAFF. The CDR3, as DNA: TGTGCCAGCAGCTTAGGCGGGGGCGCTGAAGCTTTCTTT.

The gene calls are TRBV6-6 and TRBJ2-7; D gene uncertain. Germline V lookup: CDR1 MNHNY, CDR2 SVGAGI (reference sequence). V was shortened by 4 bases and J by 6 bases, with 13 bases between the two germline ends. CDR3 length equals 13 residues. The CDR3 bases are TGTGCCAGCAGTTCACCGGGTCTCTCCGAGCAGTACTTC. It yields the protein CASSSPGLSEQYF.